This T cell receptor (beta chain) derives from a study of molecular identifiers for immune sequencing clone quantification. This clonotype was seen more than once but under ten times. Its antigen is still unknown. Between roughly 18,000 and 1,100,000 sorted cells, with 10%, 30% or 50% RNA, yielded naive CD8 libraries. The authors sorted naive CD8 T cells as CD8+CD4-CCR7+CD45RA+. Study observations and caveats: Should identical TCR molecules share a barcode, the sizes of highly expanded clones could be underestimated.

For bulk TCR libraries, previously described methods and listed TCR primers were used. TCRdb used MiXCR to reprocess the PCR reads, holding one entry per CDR3 protein. Seen here are hundreds of thousands of distinct CDR3 sequences, 15% to 20% observed once, and the top ten hold roughly 0.85%. Sequenced material: naive CD8+ T cells from blood, with Jurkat cell RNA spiked in. Subset reported: FACS-sorted CD8+CD4-CCR7+CD45RA+ naive T cells. The receptor was isolated from a human donor in good health. Some libraries in this study had Jurkat cell RNA spiked in.

The CDR3 nucleotides are TGTGCCACCAGTGGGACTAGCGGGAGGACTAGCACAGATACGCAGTATTTT. This gives the protein CATSGTSGRTSTDTQYF. V and J are TRBV24-1 and TRBJ2-3; 14 positions match TRBD2. This CDR3 contains 17 residues. The V segment lost 5 bases and the J segment 0 bases; nucleotides outside the gene matches: 3. Germline loops: CDR1 KGHDR, CDR2 SFDVKD.